The rows below give T cell receptor beta chains drawn from one sample of a study of blood T cell repertoires in COVID-19. Here immunoSEQ multiplex PCR was the method, and the copy in TCRdb shows in-frame clones only, minus some. The sample lists some 190,000 clones, more than 75% occurring once. The specimen was peripheral blood. Receptors were obtained from a person aged 65 to 79 with COVID-19, enrolled during active disease. Both conserved end residues are part of each CDR3. The D gene is left open where the match is weak.

D gene,V gene,J gene,CDR3 protein
TRBD1,TRBV30,TRBJ2-7,CAWSGGQGSSYEQYF
-,TRBV6-6,TRBJ2-3,CASSSNSKTDTQYF
TRBD2,TRBV7-2,TRBJ2-2,CASSLTSGAQNTGELFF
TRBD1,TRBV28,TRBJ2-7,CASSRSGTGTYEQYF
-,TRBV7-9,TRBJ2-1,CASTLDSGNHNEQFF
-,TRBV21-1,TRBJ1-5,CASRNLQVRCNQPQHF
TRBD1,TRBV7-2,TRBJ1-2,CASSKAGTGANYGYTF
-,TRBV5-4,TRBJ2-2,CASSPTRNTGELFF
TRBD2,TRBV3-1/TRBV3-2,TRBJ2-3,CASSQLSGRSADTQYF
TRBD2,TRBV18,TRBJ2-3,CASSRGTDTQYF
-,TRBV5-6,TRBJ1-5,CASSFGSGNQPQHF
TRBD1,TRBV5-8,TRBJ1-4,CASSSGGTALATNEKLFF
-,TRBV11-2,TRBJ2-7,CASSSQTISEQYF
TRBD1,TRBV18,TRBJ1-1,CASSLRTGTNTEAFF
-,TRBV29-1,TRBJ2-7,CSVVRGIGYEQYF
-,TRBV7-9,TRBJ2-5,CASSLGQDMYQETQYF
-,TRBV28,TRBJ1-2,CASSGTGTGDWYGYTF
-,TRBV2,TRBJ1-5,CASSRDNQPQHF
-,TRBV29-1,TRBJ2-1,CSVENSWDNEQFF
TRBD1,TRBV3-1/TRBV3-2,TRBJ1-5,CASSPGTGHSNQPQHF
-,TRBV6-5,TRBJ2-7,CASSYSGHPEQYF
TRBD1,TRBV9,TRBJ2-1,CASSVAGQFNIEQFF
TRBD1,TRBV7-8,TRBJ1-5,CASSLGVSSGTGRNQPQHF
-,TRBV7-8,TRBJ2-3,CASSRTQPFSTDTQYF
-,TRBV7-2,TRBJ2-7,CASSLEPTVSYEQYF
TRBD1,TRBV30,TRBJ1-2,CAWSARQGLIYGYTF
TRBD1,TRBV6-6,TRBJ1-4,CASSPTGRDEKLFF
-,TRBV4-3,TRBJ1-2,CASSQTTGTLPTF
-,TRBV6-6,TRBJ2-7,CASSYADSGYEQYF
-,TRBV5-6,TRBJ2-1,CASSLGVRTYNEQFF
TRBD1,TRBV5-4,TRBJ2-3,CASSSGTGGADTQYF
-,TRBV4-2,TRBJ2-1,CASSQVVRSARSYNEQFF
TRBD1,TRBV12-3/TRBV12-4,TRBJ1-3,CASGDRTGNTIYF